This TCR beta chain was sequenced in a study of human T cells and chemical hapten exposure. Study results and caveats: Controls had significantly fewer large CDR3 similarity clusters than were formed by expanded TCRs.

The germline V and J ends were trimmed by 5 bases and 6 bases, with 13 bases remaining between them. This CDR3 spans 13 amino acids. Germline lookup yields CDR1 KGHSH and CDR2 LQKENI. This clonotype occurred a few times. The target antigen is unknown. TCRdb re-called the RACE reads with MiXCR, one entry per CDR3 protein. The sample lists tens of thousands of distinct CDR3 sequences, over 10% occurring once. Time point in this sample: patch test 3, about 24 weeks after DPC sensitization. Treatment described: therapeutic diphenylcyclopropenone sensitization with weekly scalp DPC. This receptor was taken from a woman aged 45-65 years with alopecia areata. Some clones in this sample may be carry-over from other donors' samples. The rearrangement links TRBV18 to TRBJ1-1, with D possibly matching TRBD1 (6 bases). Sequenced material: whole blood, taken in connection with sensitization to the hapten diphenylcyclopropenone (DPC). CDR3 nucleotides: TGTGCCAGCTCAAGGGATCAGGGGCCTGAAGCTTTCTTT. As protein: CASSRDQGPEAFF.